These 15 T cell receptor beta chains came from one sample sequenced in a study of regulatory T cells in long-lasting Graves disease. Indicated time point: newly diagnosed GD, antithyroid drugs for less than 3 months. There was RNA extracted from PBMCs, and the TCR library was made from it. Arm-PCR with iRepertoire HTBI primers amplified the CDR3 regions for these TCR beta libraries. TCRdb ran MiXCR on the multiplex PCR reads and lists one entry per CDR3 protein. The table has about 620,000 distinct CDR3 sequences, approximately 15% seen once. The sample was also linked to a second study, of T cells in Graves' hyperthyroidism and ophthalmopathy.

The source material was peripheral blood mononuclear cells (PBMCs), sampled at new diagnosis, from a patient treated with antithyroid drugs. These receptors were taken from a woman aged 25 to 39 with Graves disease.

This chain links TRBV7-9 with TRBJ1-6; D perhaps matches TRBD1 (5 bases). From germline, CDR1 is SEHNR and CDR2 FQNEAQ (reference sequence). V was cut by 5 bases and J by 7 bases, with 6 bases left in between. The CDR3 has 12 amino acids. The DNA of the CDR3 is TGTGCCAGCAGCAGACAGAATTCACCCCTCCACTTT. Its translation is CASSRQNSPLHF.

The chain employs TRBV5-6 and TRBJ2-7; D remains unclear. Germline V CDR1 and CDR2: SGHDT, YYEEEE. Trimming pared 0 bases from V and 1 base from J, leaving 11 bases between. The CDR3 is 15 residues long. This CDR3 is CASSLVQFGSYEQYF. The CDR3 DNA reads TGTGCCAGCAGCTTGGTACAGTTTGGGTCCTACGAGCAGTACTTC.

This clonotype turned up a few times. A much larger clone lies a single base off, so this may be a read error. The DNA is omitted, as the CDR3 cannot be located on it reliably, and the CDR3 follows TCRdb's listing. This rearrangement joins TRBV28 to TRBJ2-3. 14 amino acids form the CDR3, both terminal residues included. The V gene's germline CDR1 is MDHEN and CDR2 SYDVKM. The CDR3 region is CASSSSFLADTQYF.

This clonotype was seen a few times. The final CDR3 position lacks the conserved phenylalanine or tryptophan, pointing to a likely read error. The V call is TRBV7-3, the J call TRBJ2-1; D not certain. Germline CDR1 reads SGHTA; CDR2 reads FQGTGA. Trimming cost V 5 bases and J 0 bases, with 11 bases left between them. This CDR3 has 15 amino acids. The CDR3 loop is CASSIDTRSYNEQFL. As DNA, the CDR3 is TGTGCCAGCAGCATTGACACCCGCTCCTACAATGAGCAGTTCCTC.

This clonotype was counted between two and nine times. V gene TRBV18 combines with J gene TRBJ2-3; TRBD1 is a possible D gene (6 bases). This CDR3 is built from 15 residues. CDR1 is KGHSH, CDR2 LQKENI, per germline. Between the trimmed V and J ends, which lost 1 base and 1 base, there was a span of 9 bases. CDR3 DNA: TGTGCCAGCTCACCACTACAGGGCGGCACAGATACGCAGTATTTT. Its protein product is CASSPLQGGTDTQYF.

This clonotype was counted a few times. The V and J genes are TRBV30 and TRBJ2-1, with D tentatively TRBD2 (6 bases). The CDR3 contains 14 residues. Germline V gene data show CDR1 as GTSNPN and CDR2 as SVGIG (reference sequence). Between the trimmed V and J ends, which lost 8 bases and 4 bases, there was a span of 18 bases. The CDR3 nucleotides are TGTGCCCACTCTGTTGCGGGATCGTACAATGAGCAGTTCTTC. Its protein is CAHSVAGSYNEQFF.

In its sample, this clonotype was seen a few times. This chain uses TRBV20-1 with TRBJ2-7; D perhaps matches TRBD1 (8 bases). The CDR3 spans 13 residues. Trimming took off 2 bases at V and 7 bases at J, with 15 bases between the two ends. From germline, CDR1 is DFQATT and CDR2 SNEGSKA (reference sequence). The CDR3 loop is CSARSTGGGEQYF. The CDR3 DNA sequence: TGCAGTGCTAGATCCACAGGGGGAGGGGAGCAGTACTTC.

Regarding this clonotype: It may be a read error: a sequence one base away is much more abundant. It is likely a read error, because the conserved phenylalanine at the end of the CDR3 is missing. The chain combines TRBV6-1 with TRBJ1-1; a weak D match, TRBD1 (5 bases). Germline V gene data show CDR1 as MNHNS and CDR2 as SASEGT. V lost 7 bases to trimming and J lost 7 bases, with 10 bases between them. The CDR3 covers 11 residues. In DNA, the CDR3 is TGTGCCAGCATGACAGTTCTTGAAGCTTTCCTT. Its translation: CASMTVLEAFL.

The sample holds many counts of this clonotype. The chain has TRBV9 and TRBJ2-5; D assignment may be TRBD1 or TRBD2 (5 bases each). Germline loops: CDR1 SGDLS, CDR2 YYNGEE. CDR3 length equals 15 residues. V lost 1 base and J lost 2, with 12 bases in between. CDR3 sequence reads: CASSVTNGAQETQYF. In DNA, the CDR3 is TGTGCCAGCAGCGTAACGAACGGGGCTCAAGAGACCCAGTACTTC. The variable domain in full, completed from reference TRBV9 and TRBJ2-5, reads DSGVTQTPKHLITATGQRVTLRCSPRSGDLSVYWYQQSLDQGLQFLIQYYNGEERAKGNILERFSAQQFPDLHSELNLSSLELGDSALYFCASSVTNGAQETQYFGPGTRLLVL.

This clonotype was seen only a few times. A much larger clone is a single base away; this may be a read error. J is TRBJ2-7 and V is TRBV12-3 or TRBV12-4; TRBD1 might be the D (6 bases). CDR3 length: 15 amino acids. Trimming took 5 bases from V and 7 from J, leaving 21 bases between them. The CDR3 nucleotides read TGTGCCAGCAGTGGCCGGAGAGGGGGTTCGAGAGAGCAGTACTTC. This gives the protein CASSGRRGGSREQYF.

This chain links TRBV30 with TRBJ1-1; 7 bases match TRBD1. In germline, CDR1 is GTSNPN, CDR2 SVGIG (reference sequence). The CDR3 runs to 13 residues. V lost 3 bases and J lost 2; bases outside the gene matches: 3. This CDR3 is CAWRQGPNTEAFF. The CDR3 DNA follows: TGTGCCTGGAGACAGGGGCCAAACACTGAAGCTTTCTTT.

This clonotype came up a few times. The V and J genes are TRBV4-2 and TRBJ2-1; 14 bases line up with TRBD2. This CDR3 region has 17 residues. V lost 3 bases to trimming and J lost 8 bases; unmatched junction nucleotides: 9. CDR1 is LGHNA, CDR2 YNFKEQ, per germline. CDR3 sequence (DNA): TGTGCCAGCAGCCACGGGACTAGCGGGAGTCGAGGGGATGAGCAGTTCTTC. Translated: CASSHGTSGSRGDEQFF.

This chain connects TRBV6-1 to TRBJ1-4, with D unclear. Trimming shortened V by 7 bases and J by 7 bases, and 13 bases separated the two germline ends. The CDR3 extends over 13 amino acids. The germline V gene has CDR1 MNHNS and CDR2 SASEGT. Here the CDR3 DNA reads TGTGCCAGCAATTTTCCTGGCACTGAAAAACTGTTTTTT. Translating it yields CASNFPGTEKLFF.

This clonotype was seen a few times. V is TRBV7-9 and J is TRBJ2-7, with D unresolved. Germline CDR1 is SEHNR and CDR2 is FQNEAQ (reference sequence). The V end lost 2 bases, the J end lost 2 bases, and 7 bases lay between the germline ends. This CDR3 is built from 13 residues. In DNA, the CDR3 is TGTGCCAGCAGCTTACGTAGCACCTACGAGCAGTACTTC. Translation: CASSLRSTYEQYF.

This clonotype has more than one count but fewer than ten. The chain carries TRBV12-3 or TRBV12-4 and TRBJ2-2; no clear D. This CDR3 has 15 amino acids. The V and J ends lost 3 bases and 3 bases respectively, with 11 bases between them. The CDR3 nucleotides are TGTGCCAGCAGTTTGATTCTCACCTACACCGGGGAGCTGTTTTTT. Its protein product is CASSLILTYTGELFF.